This T cell receptor beta chain was found in a study of T-cell memory formation after mild COVID-19 (dated by TCRdb to the early 2020s). Study-wide context: TCR sequence clusters from the two donors were largely donor specific. Longitudinal TCRalpha and TCRbeta repertoire sequencing tracked T-cell clones expanding and contracting after mild COVID-19 in two donors. The cohort comprised two young, previously healthy adult volunteers, one female and one male.

The run used an Illumina NovaSeq 6000. Using 5'RACE with constant-segment primers, TCRalpha and TCRbeta cDNA libraries were constructed, with sample barcodes and unique molecular identifiers added in the process. RNA was extracted from every sample with Trizol reagent. The libraries were amplified in two PCR steps, and the second step added a second sample barcode and Illumina TruSeq adapters. The libraries were sequenced on an Illumina NovaSeq using 2 x 150 bp paired-end reads. The study's own analysis went as follows. With migec v1.2.7, reads were demultiplexed and then collapsed into UMI-guided consensus sequences. With mixcr v2.1.11, UMI consensuses were aligned to TRA and TRB V and J templates and assembled into clonotypes. A clonotype was counted as expanded or contracted only if both edgeR and NoisET called the change significant, with noise models trained on biological replicates. For edgeR calls, the thresholds were a false discovery rate-adjusted p below 0.01 and a log2 fold-change of 1. As an exploratory analysis of dynamics, PCA with hierarchical clustering was applied to max-normalized trajectories of the 1000 most abundant clonotypes. Each responding clone was given a CD4 or CD8 phenotype based on the CD4+ and CD8+ repertoires, which had been sequenced separately. TCRdb's own reprocessing of the public reads used fastp at Q25 and MiXCR and kept productive beta chains. Rows are unified per CDR3 protein, each entry keeping the most common DNA and genes. These V and J calls rely on TCRdb rather than the paper's analysis. For this sample there are just over 300,000 distinct CDR3 sequences; approximately 20% appear just once. The biggest ten clones account for 20% to 25% of the sample.

About this clonotype itself: The clone's antigen remains unknown. Per-nucleotide qualities are absent, and no much larger clonotype sits a single base away.

PBMCs were isolated by Ficoll-Paque density gradient centrifugation. Overall study results and their limits: Some responding clones were detected in pre-infection memory, which suggested that pre-existing cross-reactive memory T cells had joined the SARS-CoV-2 response. Clones that contracted from day 15 to 85 showed balanced CD4/CD8 phenotypes, whereas a second wave of clones that expanded from day 15 to 37 leaned towards CD4+. Contracting CD4+ clones turned up mainly in the CM and EM memory subsets, whereas EMRA was where CD8+ clones were enriched. The study included only a couple of mild cases, and larger cohorts that include severe cases with pre-infection samples were judged to be necessary. Whether the second-wave clones peaking on day 37 were SARS-CoV-2 specific was not confirmed.

Trimming removed 4 bases from V and 5 bases from J, leaving 9 bases between the germline ends. Counted from cysteine to phenylalanine, this CDR3 has 13 amino acids. The DNA shown is the 39-base CDR3, in frame from base 1. The germline V gene (reference sequence) provides CDR1 LNHDA and CDR2 SQIVND. The specimen sequenced was PBMCs or a T cell subset sorted from them (not recorded which). Here the chain combines TRBV19 and TRBJ2-1; the D gene remains uncertain. The sequence came from a man aged 18 to 35 who had mild COVID-19 (a few samples of this study predate the infection). The sample titles of this study are shuffled in the database, so cell type and time point are left out; the donor was told from shared clones. The DNA is as follows: TGTGCCAGTAGTACGTCAGAAAACAATGAGCAGTTCTTC. Its protein product is CASSTSENNEQFF.